The 14 T cell receptor beta chains below were found in one sample sequenced in a study of blood T cell repertoires in COVID-19. Clones were read by immunoSEQ multiplex PCR, and TCRdb kept only the in-frame ones, dropping some. The sample shows over 350,000 clones, around 87% of them seen only once. Source material: PBMCs or T cells enriched from blood (not recorded which). These receptors were collected from a woman aged 45-59 years who had recovered from COVID-19.

The gene calls are TRBV19 and TRBJ1-1; D remains unclear. Germline V gene data show CDR1 as LNHDA and CDR2 as SQIVND (reference sequence). This CDR3 has 13 residues. The germline V and J ends were trimmed by 3 bases and 1 base, with 6 bases remaining between them. The CDR3 is CASSIEGNTEAFF. The CDR3 DNA reads as TGTGCCAGTAGTATTGAGGGGAACACTGAAGCTTTCTTT.

In this sample, this clone turned up a few times. The chain combines TRBV7-9 with TRBJ1-4; TRBD1 is a possible D gene (6 bases). The CDR3 runs 15 residues. From germline, CDR1 is SEHNR and CDR2 FQNEAQ (reference sequence). Deletions cut 4 bases from V and 5 bases from J, with 14 bases between. CDR3 amino acids: CASSSLAQGNEKLFF. The CDR3, as DNA: TGTGCCAGCAGCTCCCTCGCTCAGGGGAATGAAAAACTGTTTTTT.

This chain joins TRBV4-1 and TRBJ2-7; 9 nucleotides align to TRBD1. Trimming at V came to 1 base and at J to 2 bases, leaving 6 bases not matched to a gene. Germline V gene lookup returns CDR1 MGHRA and CDR2 YSYEKL. The CDR3 totals 16 residues. The CDR3 loop is CASSQGPGTGTYEQYF. Written as DNA, the CDR3 is TGCGCCAGCAGCCAAGGACCCGGGACAGGGACCTACGAGCAGTACTTC.

The V call is TRBV7-2, the J call TRBJ1-1, with D perhaps TRBD1 (5 bases). V was pared by 2 bases and J by 4 bases, with 20 bases between. Germline V gene lookup returns CDR1 SGHTA and CDR2 FQGNSA. The CDR3 extends over 17 amino acids. CDR3 amino acids: CASSLPGAGQRSTEAFF. In nucleotides, the CDR3 is TGTGCCAGCAGCTTACCCGGGGCGGGGCAACGTAGCACTGAAGCTTTCTTT.

V gene TRBV19 combines with J gene TRBJ1-1; D may be TRBD1 (6 bases). Deletions cut 7 bases from V and 0 bases from J, with 15 bases between. Germline V CDR1 and CDR2: LNHDA, SQIVND (reference sequence). There are 15 residues in the CDR3. The CDR3 region has the DNA TGTGCCAGTACCCATGGGGAGGGGGTGAACACTGAAGCTTTCTTT. Its translation: CASTHGEGVNTEAFF.

The chain has TRBV5-4 and TRBJ2-5, with D perhaps matching TRBD2 (5 bases). V was cut by 4 bases and J by 5 bases, with 9 bases left in between. This CDR3 region has 12 residues. Per the germline V gene, CDR1 is SGHNT and CDR2 is YYREEE (reference sequence). The CDR3 protein is CASSRSGETQYF. DNA of the CDR3: TGTGCCAGCAGCAGATCGGGGGAGACCCAGTACTTC.

The V call is TRBV12-3 or TRBV12-4, the J call TRBJ2-4; D is perhaps TRBD1 (6 bases). V was trimmed by 6 bases and J by 8 bases, leaving 14 bases between them. CDR3 size: 13 residues. CDR3 DNA: TGTGCCAGCAGCTTGACAGGCCCCCACATTCAGTACTTC. It translates to CASSLTGPHIQYF.

This clone was seen more than once but under ten times. This chain joins TRBV5-1 and TRBJ2-5; 13 positions agree with TRBD2. After removal of 3 bases from V and 4 bases from J, the junction contained 9 bases not matched to a gene. The CDR3 has 17 residues. The germline V gene encodes CDR1 SGHRS and CDR2 YFSETQ. The CDR3 spells CASSSGTSGAGGETQYF. The CDR3 DNA is TGCGCCAGCAGCTCGGGGACTAGCGGGGCAGGGGGAGAGACCCAGTACTTC.

The V and J genes are TRBV20-1 and TRBJ2-7; D is undetermined. Trimming removed 3 bases from V and 6 bases from J, with 6 bases in between. Germline V gene lookup returns CDR1 DFQATT and CDR2 SNEGSKA (reference sequence). The CDR3 is 10 residues long. As DNA, the CDR3 is TGCAGTGCTAGGTTGAGCGAGCAGTACTTC. Protein sequence: CSARLSEQYF.

This clone was seen only once. This rearrangement joins TRBV5-1 to TRBJ2-5, with 11 bases fitting TRBD1. Per the germline V gene, CDR1 is SGHRS and CDR2 is YFSETQ. The CDR3 has 16 amino acids. With 4 bases clipped from V and 4 bases from J, the junction kept 9 bases outside the gene matches. CDR3 bases: TGCGCCAGCAGCCTGATCTTGGGACAGGGGGGAGAGACCCAGTACTTC. Amino acid sequence: CASSLILGQGGETQYF.

The sample holds a few counts of this clone. The gene calls are TRBV5-4 and TRBJ2-7, with 9 bases aligning to TRBD1. The CDR3 is 15 amino acids. J was trimmed by 5 bases and V by 3 bases; bases with no gene match: 9. Germline V gene lookup returns CDR1 SGHNT and CDR2 YYREEE (reference sequence). The CDR3: CASSSRTGDLHEQYF. The CDR3 DNA follows: TGTGCCAGCAGCTCCCGGACAGGGGATCTCCACGAGCAGTACTTC.

This sequence joins TRBV7-8 and TRBJ2-2, with 10 nucleotides matching TRBD1. The CDR3 totals 15 residues. V lost 3 bases, J lost 6 bases, and 4 bases stayed unmatched. Germline V gene lookup returns CDR1 SGHVS and CDR2 FQNEAQ. CDR3 sequence: CASSLRTGGAGELFF. The CDR3 bases are TGTGCCAGCAGCTTGAGGACAGGGGGGGCCGGGGAGCTGTTTTTT.

This chain joins TRBV4-1 and TRBJ2-7; 9 nucleotides align to TRBD1. The V and J ends lost 3 bases and 4 bases, in that order; junction bases with no gene match: 7. The CDR3 contains 15 residues. Per the germline V gene, CDR1 is MGHRA and CDR2 is YSYEKL. CDR3 region: CASSHTGGAIYEQYF. The CDR3 bases are TGCGCCAGCAGCCACACAGGGGGCGCAATTTACGAGCAGTACTTC.

The V and J genes are TRBV2 and TRBJ2-4; D possibly corresponds to TRBD1 (6 bases). The germline gives CDR1 SNHLY, CDR2 FYNNEI. This CDR3 spans 17 amino acids. V was shortened by 2 bases and J by 5 bases, with 19 bases between the two germline ends. CDR3 DNA: TGTGCCAGCAGTGAAATTAGCATTCGATCAGGGGAAAACATTCAGTACTTC. This sequence encodes CASSEISIRSGENIQYF. Using reference TRBV2 and TRBJ2-4 for the parts outside the CDR3, the full variable domain is EPEVTQTPSHQVTQMGQEVILRCVPISNHLYFYWYRQILGQKVEFLVSFYNNEISEKSEIFDDQFSVERPDGSNFTLKIRSTKLEDSAMYFCASSEISIRSGENIQYFGAGTRLSVL.